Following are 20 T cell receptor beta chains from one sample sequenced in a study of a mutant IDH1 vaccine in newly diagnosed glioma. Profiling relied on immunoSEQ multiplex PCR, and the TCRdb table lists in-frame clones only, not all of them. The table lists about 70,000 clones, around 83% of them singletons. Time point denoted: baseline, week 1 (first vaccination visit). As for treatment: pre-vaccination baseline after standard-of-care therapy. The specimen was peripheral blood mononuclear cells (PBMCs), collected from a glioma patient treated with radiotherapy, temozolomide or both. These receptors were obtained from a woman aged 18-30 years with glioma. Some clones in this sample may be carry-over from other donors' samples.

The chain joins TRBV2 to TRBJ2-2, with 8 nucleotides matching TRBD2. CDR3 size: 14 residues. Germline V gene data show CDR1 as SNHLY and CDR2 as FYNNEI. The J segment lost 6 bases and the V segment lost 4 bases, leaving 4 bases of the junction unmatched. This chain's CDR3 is CASSANGGAGELFF. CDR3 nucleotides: TGTGCCAGCAGTGCTAACGGGGGGGCCGGGGAGCTGTTTTTT.

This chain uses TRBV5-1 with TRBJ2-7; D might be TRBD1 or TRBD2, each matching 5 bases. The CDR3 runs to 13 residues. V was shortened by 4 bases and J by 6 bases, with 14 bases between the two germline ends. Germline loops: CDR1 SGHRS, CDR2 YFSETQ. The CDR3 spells CASSVLGPLEQYF. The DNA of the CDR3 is TGCGCCAGCAGCGTCCTGGGACCCCTCGAGCAGTACTTC. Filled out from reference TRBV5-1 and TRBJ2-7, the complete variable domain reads KAGVTQTPRYLIKTRGQQVTLSCSPISGHRSVSWYQQTPGQGLQFLFEYFSETQRNKGNFPGRFSGRQFSNSRSEMNVSTLELGDSALYLCASSVLGPLEQYFGPGTRLTVT.

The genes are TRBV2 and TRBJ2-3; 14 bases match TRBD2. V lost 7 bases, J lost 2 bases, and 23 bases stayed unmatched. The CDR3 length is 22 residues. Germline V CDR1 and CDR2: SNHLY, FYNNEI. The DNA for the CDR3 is TGTGCCAGCACCACGAGGCGGAGGCCGGGACTAGCGGGAGTATGGGACACAGATACGCAGTATTTT. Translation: CASTTRRRPGLAGVWDTDTQYF.

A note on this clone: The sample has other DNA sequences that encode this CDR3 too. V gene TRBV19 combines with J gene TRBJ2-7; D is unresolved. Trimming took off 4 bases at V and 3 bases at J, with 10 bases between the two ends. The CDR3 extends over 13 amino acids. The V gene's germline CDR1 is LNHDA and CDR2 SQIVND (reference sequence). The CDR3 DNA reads TGTGCCAGTAGTAGCGGCAGGAGCTACGAGCAGTACTTC. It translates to CASSSGRSYEQYF.

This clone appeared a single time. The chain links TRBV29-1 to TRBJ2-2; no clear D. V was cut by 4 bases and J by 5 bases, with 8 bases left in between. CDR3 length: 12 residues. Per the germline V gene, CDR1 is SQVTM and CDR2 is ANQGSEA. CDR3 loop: CSVGLTTGELFF. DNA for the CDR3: TGCAGCGTTGGGCTGACTACCGGGGAGCTGTTTTTT.

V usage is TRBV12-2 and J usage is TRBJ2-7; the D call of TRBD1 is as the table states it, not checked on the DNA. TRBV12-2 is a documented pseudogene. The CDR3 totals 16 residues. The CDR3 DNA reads TGTGCAAGTCGCTTAGCGCAAACAGGGTTTCACCACGAGCAGTACTTC. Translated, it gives CASRLAQTGFHHEQYF.

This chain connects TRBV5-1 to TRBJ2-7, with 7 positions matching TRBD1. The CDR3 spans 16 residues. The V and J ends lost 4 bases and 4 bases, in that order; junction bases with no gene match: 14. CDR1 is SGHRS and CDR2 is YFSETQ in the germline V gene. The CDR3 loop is CASSPHPGTATYEQYF. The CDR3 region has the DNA TGCGCCAGCAGCCCACATCCCGGGACAGCAACTTACGAGCAGTACTTC.

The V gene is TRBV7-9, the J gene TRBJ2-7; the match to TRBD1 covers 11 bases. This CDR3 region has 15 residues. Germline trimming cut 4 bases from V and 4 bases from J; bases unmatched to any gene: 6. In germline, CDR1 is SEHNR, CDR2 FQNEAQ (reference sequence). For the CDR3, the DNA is TGTGCCAGCAGCTCTGGACAGGGGGCTAAGTACGAGCAGTACTTC. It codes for CASSSGQGAKYEQYF.

The CDR3 here is CASRSGRSNQPQHF. The CDR3 region has the DNA TGTGCCAGCAGGTCGGGACGGAGCAATCAGCCCCAGCATTTT. The chain links TRBV5-6 to TRBJ1-5; TRBD1 might be the D (5 bases). V was clipped by 5 bases and J by 1 base, with 10 bases between them. Germline V gene sequence: CDR1 SGHDT, CDR2 YYEEEE. The CDR3 is made up of 14 amino acids.

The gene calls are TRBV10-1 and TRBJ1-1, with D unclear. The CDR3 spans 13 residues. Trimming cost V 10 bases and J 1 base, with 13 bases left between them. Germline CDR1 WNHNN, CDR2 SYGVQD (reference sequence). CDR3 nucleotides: TGCGCCACCAGGCGGGAGCCGAACACTGAAGCTTTCTTT. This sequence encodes CATRREPNTEAFF.

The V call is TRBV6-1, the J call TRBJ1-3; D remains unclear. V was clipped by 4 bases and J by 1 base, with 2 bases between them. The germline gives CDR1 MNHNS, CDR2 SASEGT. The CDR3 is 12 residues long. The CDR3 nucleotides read TGTGCCAGCAGTGTTTCTGGAAACACCATATATTTT. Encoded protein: CASSVSGNTIYF.

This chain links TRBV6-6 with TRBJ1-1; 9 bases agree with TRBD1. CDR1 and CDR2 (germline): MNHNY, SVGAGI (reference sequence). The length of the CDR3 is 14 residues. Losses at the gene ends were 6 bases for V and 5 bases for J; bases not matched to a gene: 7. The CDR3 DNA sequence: TGTGCCAGCAGCTACGTGGGACAGGGAACTGAAGCTTTCTTT. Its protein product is CASSYVGQGTEAFF.

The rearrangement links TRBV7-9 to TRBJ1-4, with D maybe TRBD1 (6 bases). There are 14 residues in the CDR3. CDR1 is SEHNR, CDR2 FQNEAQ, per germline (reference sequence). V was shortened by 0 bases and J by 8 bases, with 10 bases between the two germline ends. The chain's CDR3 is CASSLAGGFEKLFF. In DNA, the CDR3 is TGTGCCAGCAGCTTAGCAGGGGGATTCGAAAAACTGTTTTTT.

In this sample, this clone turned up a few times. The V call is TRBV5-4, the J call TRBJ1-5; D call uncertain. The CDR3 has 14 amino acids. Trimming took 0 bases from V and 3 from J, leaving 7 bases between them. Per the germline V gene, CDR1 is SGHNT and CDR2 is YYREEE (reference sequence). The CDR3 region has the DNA TGTGCCAGCAGCTTGGAGGGAGACAATCAGCCCCAGCATTTT. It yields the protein CASSLEGDNQPQHF.

As DNA, the CDR3 is TGTGCCAGAGCTTCGTCAGGTCAAGAGACCCAGTACTTC. This codes for CARASSGQETQYF. This chain links TRBV9 with TRBJ2-5, with D hard to call. This CDR3 has 13 residues. V lost 8 bases and J lost 2, with 13 bases in between. Looked up from germline, CDR1 is SGDLS and CDR2 is YYNGEE. Full variable domain (outside the CDR3, taken from reference TRBV9 and TRBJ2-5): DSGVTQTPKHLITATGQRVTLRCSPRSGDLSVYWYQQSLDQGLQFLIQYYNGEERAKGNILERFSAQQFPDLHSELNLSSLELGDSALYFCARASSGQETQYFGPGTRLLVL.

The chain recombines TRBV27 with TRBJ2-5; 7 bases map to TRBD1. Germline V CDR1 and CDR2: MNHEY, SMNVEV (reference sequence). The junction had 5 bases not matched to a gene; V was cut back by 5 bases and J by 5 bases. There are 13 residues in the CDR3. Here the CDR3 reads CASSPPGGETQYF. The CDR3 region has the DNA TGTGCCAGCAGTCCTCCAGGGGGTGAGACCCAGTACTTC.

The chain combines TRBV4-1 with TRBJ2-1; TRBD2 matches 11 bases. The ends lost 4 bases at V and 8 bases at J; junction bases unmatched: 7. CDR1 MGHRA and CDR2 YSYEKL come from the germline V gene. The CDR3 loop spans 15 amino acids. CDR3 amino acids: CASSPLAGGRDEQFF. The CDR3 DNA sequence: TGCGCCAGCAGCCCTTTAGCGGGAGGGCGGGATGAGCAGTTCTTC.

CDR3 DNA sequence: TGTGCCATCAGTTCTACTAGCGGCAATGAGCAGTTCTTC. This sequence encodes CAISSTSGNEQFF. V is TRBV10-3 and J is TRBJ2-1; 8 bases are a match to TRBD2. Germline V gives CDR1 ENHRY, CDR2 SYGVKD. This CDR3 region has 13 residues. V lost 5 bases and J lost 6; bases outside the gene matches: 3.

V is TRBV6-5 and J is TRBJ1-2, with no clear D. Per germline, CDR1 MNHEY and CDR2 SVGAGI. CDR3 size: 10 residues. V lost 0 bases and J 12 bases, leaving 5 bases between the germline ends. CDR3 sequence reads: CASSYSRNTF. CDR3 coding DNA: TGTGCCAGCAGTTACTCACGGAACACCTTC.

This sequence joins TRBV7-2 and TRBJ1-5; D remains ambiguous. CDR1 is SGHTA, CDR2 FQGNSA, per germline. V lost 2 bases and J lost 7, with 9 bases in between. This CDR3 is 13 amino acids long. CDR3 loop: CASSLYKEQPQHF. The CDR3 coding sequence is TGTGCCAGCAGCTTATATAAAGAGCAGCCCCAGCATTTT. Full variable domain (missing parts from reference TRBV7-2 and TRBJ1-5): GAGVSQSPSNKVTEKGKDVELRCDPISGHTALYWYRQSLGQGLEFLIYFQGNSAPDKSGLPSDRFSAERTGGSVSTLTIQRTQQEDSAVYLCASSLYKEQPQHFGDGTRLSIL.